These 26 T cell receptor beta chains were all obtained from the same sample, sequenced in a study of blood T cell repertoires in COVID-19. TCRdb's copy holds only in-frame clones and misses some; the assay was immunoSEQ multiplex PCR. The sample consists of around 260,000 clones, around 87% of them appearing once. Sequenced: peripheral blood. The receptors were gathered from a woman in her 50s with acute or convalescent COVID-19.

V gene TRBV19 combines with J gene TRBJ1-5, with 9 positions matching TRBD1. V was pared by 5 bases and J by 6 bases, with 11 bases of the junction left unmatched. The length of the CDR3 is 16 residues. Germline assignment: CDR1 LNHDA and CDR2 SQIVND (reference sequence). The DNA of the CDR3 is TGTGCCAGTAGTGGCGGGGCGGACAGGGGCGGTCAGCCCCAGCATTTT. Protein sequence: CASSGGADRGGQPQHF.

The CDR3 region is CASIRDRGTEAFF. The CDR3 coding sequence is TGTGCCAGCATCCGCGACAGGGGCACTGAAGCTTTCTTT. This chain connects TRBV6-5 to TRBJ1-1; 8 bases align to TRBD1. J was trimmed by 4 bases and V by 7 bases; bases with no gene match: 5. The CDR3 has 13 amino acids. Germline CDR1 MNHEY, CDR2 SVGAGI.

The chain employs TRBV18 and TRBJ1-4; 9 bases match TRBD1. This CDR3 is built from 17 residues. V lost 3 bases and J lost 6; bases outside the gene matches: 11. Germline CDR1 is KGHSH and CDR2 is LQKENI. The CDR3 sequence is CASSPGPQGQGYEKLFF. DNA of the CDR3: TGTGCCAGCTCACCTGGCCCCCAAGGACAGGGGTATGAAAAACTGTTTTTT.

The CDR3: CMHFGDYGYTF. The CDR3 DNA reads TGCATGCATTTCGGAGACTATGGCTACACCTTC. This sequence joins TRBV20-1 and TRBJ1-2; D is unresolved. The germline V gene encodes CDR1 DFQATT and CDR2 SNEGSKA (reference sequence). There are 11 residues in the CDR3.

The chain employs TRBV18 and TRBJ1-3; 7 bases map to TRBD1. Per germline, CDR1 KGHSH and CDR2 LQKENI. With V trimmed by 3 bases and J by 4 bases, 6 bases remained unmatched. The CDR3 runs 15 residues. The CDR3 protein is CASSPRQGGGNTIYF. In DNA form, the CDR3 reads TGTGCCAGCTCACCTCGACAGGGAGGCGGAAACACCATATATTTT.

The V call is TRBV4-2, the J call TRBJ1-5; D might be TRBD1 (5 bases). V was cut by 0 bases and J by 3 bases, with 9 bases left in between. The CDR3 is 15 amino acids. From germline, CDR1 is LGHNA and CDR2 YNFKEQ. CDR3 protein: CASSQDQGSNQPQHF. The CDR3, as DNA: TGTGCCAGCAGCCAAGATCAGGGCTCCAATCAGCCCCAGCATTTT.

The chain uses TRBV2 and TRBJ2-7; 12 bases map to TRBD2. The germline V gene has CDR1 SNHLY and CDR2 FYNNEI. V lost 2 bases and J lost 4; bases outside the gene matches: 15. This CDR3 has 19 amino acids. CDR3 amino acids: CASSERTSGIGFRGYEQYF. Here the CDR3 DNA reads TGTGCCAGCAGTGAAAGGACTAGCGGGATTGGTTTTCGGGGGTACGAGCAGTACTTC.

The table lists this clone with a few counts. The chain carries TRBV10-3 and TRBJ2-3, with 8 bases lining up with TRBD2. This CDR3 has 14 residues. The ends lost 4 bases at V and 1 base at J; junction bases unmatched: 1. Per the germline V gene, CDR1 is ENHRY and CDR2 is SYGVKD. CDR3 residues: CAISGAGGTDTQYF. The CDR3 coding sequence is TGTGCCATCAGTGGAGCGGGAGGCACAGATACGCAGTATTTT.

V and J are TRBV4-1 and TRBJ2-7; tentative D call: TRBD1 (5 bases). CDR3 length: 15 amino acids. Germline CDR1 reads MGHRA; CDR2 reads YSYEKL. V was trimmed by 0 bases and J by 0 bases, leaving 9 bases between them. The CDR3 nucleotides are TGCGCCAGCAGCCAAGATAGGGGCGTCTCCTACGAGCAGTACTTC. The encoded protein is CASSQDRGVSYEQYF.

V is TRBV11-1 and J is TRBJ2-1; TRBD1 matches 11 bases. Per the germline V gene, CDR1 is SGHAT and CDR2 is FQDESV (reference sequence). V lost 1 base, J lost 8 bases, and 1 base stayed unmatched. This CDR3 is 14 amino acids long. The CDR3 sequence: CASSLEDRGHEQFF. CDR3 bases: TGTGCCAGCAGCTTAGAGGACAGGGGGCATGAGCAGTTCTTC. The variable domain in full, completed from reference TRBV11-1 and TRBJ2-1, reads EAEVAQSPRYKITEKSQAVAFWCDPISGHATLYWYRQILGQGPELLVQFQDESVVDDSQLPKDRFSAERLKGVDSTLKIQPAELGDSAMYLCASSLEDRGHEQFFGPGTRLTVL.

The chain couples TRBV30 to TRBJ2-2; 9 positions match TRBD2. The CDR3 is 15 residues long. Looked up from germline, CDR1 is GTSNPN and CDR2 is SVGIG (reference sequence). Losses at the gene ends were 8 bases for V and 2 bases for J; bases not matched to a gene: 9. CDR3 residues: CALTGTSYNTGELFF. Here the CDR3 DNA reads TGTGCCCTAACAGGGACTAGCTATAACACCGGGGAGCTGTTTTTT.

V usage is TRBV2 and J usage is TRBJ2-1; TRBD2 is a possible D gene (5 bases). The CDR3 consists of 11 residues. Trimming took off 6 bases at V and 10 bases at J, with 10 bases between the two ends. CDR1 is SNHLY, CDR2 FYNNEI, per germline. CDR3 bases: TGTGCCAGCAGCGAGTGGGAGGAGCAGTTCTTC. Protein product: CASSEWEEQFF.

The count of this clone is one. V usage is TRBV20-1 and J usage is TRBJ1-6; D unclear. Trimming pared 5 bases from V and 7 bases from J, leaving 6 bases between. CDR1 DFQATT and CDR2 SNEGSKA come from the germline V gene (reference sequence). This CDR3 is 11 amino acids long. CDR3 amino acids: CSAYRNSPLHF. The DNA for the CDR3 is TGCAGTGCTTATCGGAATTCACCCCTCCACTTT.

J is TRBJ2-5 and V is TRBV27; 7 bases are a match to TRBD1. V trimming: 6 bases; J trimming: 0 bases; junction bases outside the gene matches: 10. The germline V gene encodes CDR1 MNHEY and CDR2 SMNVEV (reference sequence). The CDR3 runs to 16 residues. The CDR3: CASRTTGVVYQETQYF. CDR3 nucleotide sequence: TGTGCCAGCAGAACAACAGGGGTCGTCTACCAAGAGACCCAGTACTTC.

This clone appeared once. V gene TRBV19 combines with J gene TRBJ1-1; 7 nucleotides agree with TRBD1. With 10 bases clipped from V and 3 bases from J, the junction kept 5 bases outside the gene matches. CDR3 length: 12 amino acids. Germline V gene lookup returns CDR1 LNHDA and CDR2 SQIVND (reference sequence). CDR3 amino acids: CAIRGGHTEAFF. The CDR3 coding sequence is TGTGCCATAAGAGGGGGCCACACTGAAGCTTTCTTT.

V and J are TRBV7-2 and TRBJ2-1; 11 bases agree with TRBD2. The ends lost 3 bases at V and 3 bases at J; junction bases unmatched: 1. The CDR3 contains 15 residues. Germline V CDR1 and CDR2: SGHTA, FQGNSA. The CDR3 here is CASSFTSGGYNEQFF. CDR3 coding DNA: TGTGCCAGCAGCTTCACTAGCGGGGGCTACAATGAGCAGTTCTTC. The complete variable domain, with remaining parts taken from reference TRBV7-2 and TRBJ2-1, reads GAGVSQSPSNKVTEKGKDVELRCDPISGHTALYWYRQSLGQGLEFLIYFQGNSAPDKSGLPSDRFSAERTGGSVSTLTIQRTQQEDSAVYLCASSFTSGGYNEQFFGPGTRLTVL.

In DNA form, the CDR3 reads TGTGCCAGCAGGCCGGGACAGGCTTACAATGAGCAGTTCTTC. Translation gives CASRPGQAYNEQFF. The rearrangement uses TRBV6-5 and TRBJ2-1; TRBD1 aligns across 8 bases. Germline V gene data show CDR1 as MNHEY and CDR2 as SVGAGI. V dropped 6 bases and J dropped 4; count of bases not matched to a gene: 5. The CDR3 has 14 amino acids.

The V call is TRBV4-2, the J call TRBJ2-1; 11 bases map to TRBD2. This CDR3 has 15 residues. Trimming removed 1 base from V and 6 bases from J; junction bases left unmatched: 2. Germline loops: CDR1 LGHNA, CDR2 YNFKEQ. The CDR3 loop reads CASSQGLAGINEQFF. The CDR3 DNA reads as TGTGCCAGCAGCCAAGGACTAGCGGGAATCAATGAGCAGTTCTTC.

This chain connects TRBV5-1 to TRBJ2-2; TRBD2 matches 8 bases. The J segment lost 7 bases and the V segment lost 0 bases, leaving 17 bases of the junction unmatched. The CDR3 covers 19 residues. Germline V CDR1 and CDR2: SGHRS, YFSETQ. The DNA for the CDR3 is TGCGCCAGCAGCTTGGCGGGACTAGAAAGGTTCGGGGAGGGCGGGGAGCTGTTTTTT. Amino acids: CASSLAGLERFGEGGELFF.

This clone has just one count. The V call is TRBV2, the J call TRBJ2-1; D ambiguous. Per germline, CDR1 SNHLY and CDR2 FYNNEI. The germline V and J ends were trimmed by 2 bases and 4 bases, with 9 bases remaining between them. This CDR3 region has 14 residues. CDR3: CASSESVSYNEQFF. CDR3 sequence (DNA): TGTGCCAGCAGTGAATCGGTCTCATACAATGAGCAGTTCTTC.

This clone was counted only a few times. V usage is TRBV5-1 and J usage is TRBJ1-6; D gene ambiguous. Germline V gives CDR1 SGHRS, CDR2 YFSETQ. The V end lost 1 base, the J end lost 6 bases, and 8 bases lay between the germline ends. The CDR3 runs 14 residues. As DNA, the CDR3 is TGCGCCAGCAGCTTGACAGTACCTAATTCACCCCTCCACTTT. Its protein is CASSLTVPNSPLHF.

The CDR3 DNA follows: TGTGCCAGCAGCCAAGTAGGACTAGCCGGTGAGCAGTTCTTC. The encoded protein is CASSQVGLAGEQFF. The genes are TRBV4-2 and TRBJ2-1; the match to TRBD2 covers 8 bases. Trimming cost V 1 base and J 9 bases; bases outside gene matches: 5. The CDR3 length is 14 residues. The germline CDR1 and CDR2 sequences are LGHNA and YNFKEQ.

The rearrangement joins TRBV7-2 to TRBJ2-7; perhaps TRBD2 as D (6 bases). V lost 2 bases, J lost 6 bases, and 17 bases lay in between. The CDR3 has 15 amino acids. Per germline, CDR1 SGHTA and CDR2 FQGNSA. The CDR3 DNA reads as TGTGCCAGCAGCTTATCTCCCGGGAGCGTCGGCGAGCAGTACTTC. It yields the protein CASSLSPGSVGEQYF.

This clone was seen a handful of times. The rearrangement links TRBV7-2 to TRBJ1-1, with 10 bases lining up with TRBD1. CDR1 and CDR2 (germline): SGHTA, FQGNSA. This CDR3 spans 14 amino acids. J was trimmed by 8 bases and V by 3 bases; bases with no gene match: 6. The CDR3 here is CASSLGQGSTEAFF. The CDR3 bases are TGTGCCAGCAGCTTGGGACAGGGGTCGACCGAAGCTTTCTTT. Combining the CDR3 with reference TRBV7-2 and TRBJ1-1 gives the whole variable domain GAGVSQSPSNKVTEKGKDVELRCDPISGHTALYWYRQSLGQGLEFLIYFQGNSAPDKSGLPSDRFSAERTGGSVSTLTIQRTQQEDSAVYLCASSLGQGSTEAFFGQGTRLTVV.

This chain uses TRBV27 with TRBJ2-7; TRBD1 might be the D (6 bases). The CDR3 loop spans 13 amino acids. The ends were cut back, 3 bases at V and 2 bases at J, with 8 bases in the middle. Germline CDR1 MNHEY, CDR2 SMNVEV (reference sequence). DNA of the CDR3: TGTGCCAGCAGTTTGAGGGACACCTACGAGCAGTACTTC. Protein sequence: CASSLRDTYEQYF.

The CDR3 sequence is CASSPTGFSYNSPLHF. The CDR3 nucleotides read TGCGCCAGCAGCCCGACAGGCTTCTCCTATAATTCACCCCTCCACTTT. V is TRBV4-3 and J is TRBJ1-6; a weak D match, TRBD1 (6 bases). Trimming cost V 4 bases and J 0 bases, with 10 bases left between them. The germline V gene encodes CDR1 LGHNA and CDR2 YSLEER. This CDR3 is 16 amino acids long.